A single sample is the source of the 17 T cell receptor beta chains below, sequenced in a study of blood T cell repertoires in COVID-19. Measured with immunoSEQ multiplex PCR; TCRdb has only the in-frame clones, and not every one. The sample consists of 270,000 or so clones, 70% to 90% of them appearing once. Sequencing input: PBMCs or T cells enriched from blood (not recorded which). The receptors here all came from a woman aged 25 to 39 with acute COVID-19.

This clone was observed a handful of times. The J gene is TRBJ2-1, the V gene TRBV19; TRBD2 matches at 8 bases. Per germline, CDR1 LNHDA and CDR2 SQIVND (reference sequence). The CDR3 consists of 16 residues. Trimming at V came to 4 bases and at J to 4 bases, leaving 9 bases not matched to a gene. CDR3 coding DNA: TGTGCCAGTAGTAATGAACTAGCGGAGAAGTACAATGAGCAGTTCTTC. Translation gives CASSNELAEKYNEQFF.

V usage is TRBV6-4 and J usage is TRBJ2-3; weak D call: TRBD2 (6 bases). The germline gives CDR1 MRHNA, CDR2 SNTAGT. The CDR3 contains 15 residues. The germline V and J ends were trimmed by 0 bases and 3 bases, with 10 bases remaining between them. The CDR3, as DNA: TGTGCCAGCAGTGACTCTCGGGGAGGTACAGATACGCAGTATTTT. This codes for CASSDSRGGTDTQYF.

The rearrangement links TRBV11-2 to TRBJ2-3; 8 positions agree with TRBD2. Germline-derived CDR1 and CDR2 are SGHAT and FQNNGV. CDR3 length: 17 amino acids. J was trimmed by 4 bases and V by 5 bases; bases with no gene match: 14. CDR3 region: CASSHEMIAGRADTQYF. CDR3 DNA: TGTGCCAGCAGCCACGAAATGATAGCGGGACGGGCAGATACGCAGTATTTT.

The CDR3 spells CASSFPPTSGTYTQYF. Here the CDR3 DNA reads TGTGCCAGCAGTTTCCCACCGACTAGCGGGACCTATACGCAGTATTTT. V usage is TRBV6-6 and J usage is TRBJ2-3, with 11 nucleotides matching TRBD2. The junction had 10 bases not matched to a gene; V was cut back by 4 bases and J by 7 bases. Germline V gene lookup returns CDR1 MNHNY and CDR2 SVGAGI (reference sequence). The CDR3 is made up of 16 amino acids.

This rearrangement joins TRBV19 to TRBJ2-2; 8 bases match TRBD1. In germline, CDR1 is LNHDA, CDR2 SQIVND (reference sequence). The CDR3 consists of 14 residues. Trimming took 5 bases from V and 4 from J; bases not matched to a gene: 3. CDR3 region: CASSLTGATGELFF. The CDR3 bases are TGTGCCAGTAGTTTGACAGGGGCCACCGGGGAGCTGTTTTTT. The entire variable domain, with the rest obtained from reference TRBV19 and TRBJ2-2, is as follows: DGGITQSPKYLFRKEGQNVTLSCEQNLNHDAMYWYRQDPGQGLRLIYYSQIVNDFQKGDIAEGYSVSREKKESFPLTVTSAQKNPTAFYLCASSLTGATGELFFGEGSRLTVL.

This clone was observed a handful of times. Other DNA sequences in the same sample also yield this CDR3. V usage is TRBV4-2 and J usage is TRBJ2-7, with 7 positions matching TRBD1. Germline lookup yields CDR1 LGHNA and CDR2 YNFKEQ. Unmatched junction bases numbered 2, after V lost 0 bases and J lost 0 bases. This CDR3 has 15 residues. The CDR3 loop reads CASSQEQGSSYEQYF. The DNA of the CDR3 is TGTGCCAGCAGCCAAGAACAGGGGAGCTCCTACGAGCAGTACTTC.

This clone was observed a few times. The CDR3 is CASTGTATYSNQPQHF. As DNA, the CDR3 is TGTGCCAGCACCGGGACAGCAACTTATAGCAATCAGCCCCAGCATTTT. The J gene is TRBJ1-5, the V gene TRBV19; 7 bases line up with TRBD1. This CDR3 spans 16 amino acids. J gave up 0 bases and V 9 bases, and 11 bases lay outside the gene matches. Looked up from germline, CDR1 is LNHDA and CDR2 is SQIVND (reference sequence).

The table lists this clone with a count of one. J is TRBJ2-7 and V is TRBV29-1; D may be TRBD2 (5 bases). Trimming cost V 1 base and J 2 bases, with 15 bases left between them. CDR1 is SQVTM, CDR2 ANQGSEA, per germline. The CDR3 covers 15 residues. CDR3 amino acids: CSVEGLASRPYEQYF. The CDR3 bases are TGCAGCGTTGAAGGGTTGGCTAGCCGGCCCTACGAGCAGTACTTC.

The V and J genes are TRBV28 and TRBJ2-2; 12 nucleotides agree with TRBD1. The length of the CDR3 is 16 residues. V lost 4 bases to trimming and J lost 7 bases; unmatched junction nucleotides: 7. Germline CDR1 and CDR2: MDHEN and SYDVKM. The CDR3 DNA is TGTGCCAGCAGTTCTCCGGGACAGGGGGCAGGCGGGGAGCTGTTTTTT. Translated, it gives CASSSPGQGAGGELFF.

In nucleotides, the CDR3 is TGTGCCAGCAGTTCTGGACTAACTGAAGCTTTCTTT. It specifies CASSSGLTEAFF. This chain connects TRBV6-5 to TRBJ1-1; the D is unclear. CDR1 and CDR2 (germline): MNHEY, SVGAGI. With 4 bases removed from V and 5 bases from J, the gap between germline ends came to 8 bases. The CDR3 is 12 amino acids.

This clone was picked up one time. This chain joins TRBV11-2 and TRBJ1-4; D ambiguous. The germline V gene has CDR1 SGHAT and CDR2 FQNNGV. This CDR3 is built from 12 residues. The germline V and J ends were trimmed by 6 bases and 6 bases, with 8 bases remaining between them. The CDR3 sequence: CASRKRDEKLFF. In DNA, the CDR3 is TGTGCCAGCAGGAAGAGAGATGAAAAACTGTTTTTT.

The V gene is TRBV27, the J gene TRBJ2-3, with 11 bases matching TRBD2. Germline lookup yields CDR1 MNHEY and CDR2 SMNVEV (reference sequence). V lost 1 base and J lost 3; bases outside the gene matches: 3. There are 16 residues in the CDR3. CDR3: CASSLLAGGPTDTQYF. CDR3 in DNA: TGTGCCAGCAGTTTATTAGCGGGAGGGCCGACAGATACGCAGTATTTT.

The V gene is TRBV7-8, the J gene TRBJ2-7, with a tentative D call TRBD1 (5 bases). CDR1 is SGHVS and CDR2 is FQNEAQ in the germline V gene. V was shortened by 1 base and J by 2 bases, with 9 bases between the two germline ends. CDR3 length: 14 residues. This CDR3 reads CASSLEQVTYEQYF. CDR3 DNA sequence: TGTGCCAGCAGCTTAGAACAGGTGACCTACGAGCAGTACTTC. The full variable domain, its missing parts supplied by reference TRBV7-8 and TRBJ2-7, is GAGVSQSPRYKVAKRGQDVALRCDPISGHVSLFWYQQALGQGPEFLTYFQNEAQLDKSGLPSDRFFAERPEGSVSTLKIQRTQQEDSAVYLCASSLEQVTYEQYFGPGTRLTVT.

The rearrangement links TRBV28 to TRBJ1-2; 7 bases map to TRBD1. Germline CDR1 and CDR2: MDHEN and SYDVKM. The trim removed 4 bases at V and 7 bases at J, leaving 9 bases unmatched. The CDR3 spans 14 residues. The CDR3 sequence: CASSWRRGLGGYTF. The CDR3 DNA sequence: TGTGCCAGCAGTTGGCGGAGGGGGCTTGGTGGCTACACCTTC.

This rearrangement joins TRBV5-4 to TRBJ2-2; TRBD2 agrees at 8 bases. Germline V gene data show CDR1 as SGHNT and CDR2 as YYREEE (reference sequence). V was pared by 3 bases and J by 6 bases, with 10 bases of the junction left unmatched. CDR3 length: 16 amino acids. The CDR3, as DNA: TGTGCCAGCAGCTCGGCGATGGCGGGAGGTGCCGGGGAGCTGTTTTTT. This codes for CASSSAMAGGAGELFF.

This chain uses TRBV3-1 (or the pseudogene TRBV3-2) with TRBJ1-2, with unresolved D. Germline V gene data show CDR1 as LGHDT and CDR2 as YNNKEL (reference sequence). The CDR3 is 14 amino acids. V lost 1 base and J 4 bases, leaving 10 bases between the germline ends. The CDR3 loop reads CASSQGDTFYGYTF. CDR3 DNA: TGTGCCAGCAGCCAAGGAGACACCTTCTATGGCTACACCTTC.

The chain uses TRBV3-1 (or the pseudogene TRBV3-2) and TRBJ2-1; 8 nucleotides line up with TRBD2. This CDR3 region has 17 residues. Losses at the gene ends were 4 bases for V and 8 bases for J; bases not matched to a gene: 16. Germline V gene lookup returns CDR1 LGHDT and CDR2 YNNKEL (reference sequence). DNA for the CDR3: TGTGCCAGCAGCCTACTTCTAAGAGCGGGAGAACACTATGAGCAGTTCTTC. Protein sequence: CASSLLLRAGEHYEQFF.